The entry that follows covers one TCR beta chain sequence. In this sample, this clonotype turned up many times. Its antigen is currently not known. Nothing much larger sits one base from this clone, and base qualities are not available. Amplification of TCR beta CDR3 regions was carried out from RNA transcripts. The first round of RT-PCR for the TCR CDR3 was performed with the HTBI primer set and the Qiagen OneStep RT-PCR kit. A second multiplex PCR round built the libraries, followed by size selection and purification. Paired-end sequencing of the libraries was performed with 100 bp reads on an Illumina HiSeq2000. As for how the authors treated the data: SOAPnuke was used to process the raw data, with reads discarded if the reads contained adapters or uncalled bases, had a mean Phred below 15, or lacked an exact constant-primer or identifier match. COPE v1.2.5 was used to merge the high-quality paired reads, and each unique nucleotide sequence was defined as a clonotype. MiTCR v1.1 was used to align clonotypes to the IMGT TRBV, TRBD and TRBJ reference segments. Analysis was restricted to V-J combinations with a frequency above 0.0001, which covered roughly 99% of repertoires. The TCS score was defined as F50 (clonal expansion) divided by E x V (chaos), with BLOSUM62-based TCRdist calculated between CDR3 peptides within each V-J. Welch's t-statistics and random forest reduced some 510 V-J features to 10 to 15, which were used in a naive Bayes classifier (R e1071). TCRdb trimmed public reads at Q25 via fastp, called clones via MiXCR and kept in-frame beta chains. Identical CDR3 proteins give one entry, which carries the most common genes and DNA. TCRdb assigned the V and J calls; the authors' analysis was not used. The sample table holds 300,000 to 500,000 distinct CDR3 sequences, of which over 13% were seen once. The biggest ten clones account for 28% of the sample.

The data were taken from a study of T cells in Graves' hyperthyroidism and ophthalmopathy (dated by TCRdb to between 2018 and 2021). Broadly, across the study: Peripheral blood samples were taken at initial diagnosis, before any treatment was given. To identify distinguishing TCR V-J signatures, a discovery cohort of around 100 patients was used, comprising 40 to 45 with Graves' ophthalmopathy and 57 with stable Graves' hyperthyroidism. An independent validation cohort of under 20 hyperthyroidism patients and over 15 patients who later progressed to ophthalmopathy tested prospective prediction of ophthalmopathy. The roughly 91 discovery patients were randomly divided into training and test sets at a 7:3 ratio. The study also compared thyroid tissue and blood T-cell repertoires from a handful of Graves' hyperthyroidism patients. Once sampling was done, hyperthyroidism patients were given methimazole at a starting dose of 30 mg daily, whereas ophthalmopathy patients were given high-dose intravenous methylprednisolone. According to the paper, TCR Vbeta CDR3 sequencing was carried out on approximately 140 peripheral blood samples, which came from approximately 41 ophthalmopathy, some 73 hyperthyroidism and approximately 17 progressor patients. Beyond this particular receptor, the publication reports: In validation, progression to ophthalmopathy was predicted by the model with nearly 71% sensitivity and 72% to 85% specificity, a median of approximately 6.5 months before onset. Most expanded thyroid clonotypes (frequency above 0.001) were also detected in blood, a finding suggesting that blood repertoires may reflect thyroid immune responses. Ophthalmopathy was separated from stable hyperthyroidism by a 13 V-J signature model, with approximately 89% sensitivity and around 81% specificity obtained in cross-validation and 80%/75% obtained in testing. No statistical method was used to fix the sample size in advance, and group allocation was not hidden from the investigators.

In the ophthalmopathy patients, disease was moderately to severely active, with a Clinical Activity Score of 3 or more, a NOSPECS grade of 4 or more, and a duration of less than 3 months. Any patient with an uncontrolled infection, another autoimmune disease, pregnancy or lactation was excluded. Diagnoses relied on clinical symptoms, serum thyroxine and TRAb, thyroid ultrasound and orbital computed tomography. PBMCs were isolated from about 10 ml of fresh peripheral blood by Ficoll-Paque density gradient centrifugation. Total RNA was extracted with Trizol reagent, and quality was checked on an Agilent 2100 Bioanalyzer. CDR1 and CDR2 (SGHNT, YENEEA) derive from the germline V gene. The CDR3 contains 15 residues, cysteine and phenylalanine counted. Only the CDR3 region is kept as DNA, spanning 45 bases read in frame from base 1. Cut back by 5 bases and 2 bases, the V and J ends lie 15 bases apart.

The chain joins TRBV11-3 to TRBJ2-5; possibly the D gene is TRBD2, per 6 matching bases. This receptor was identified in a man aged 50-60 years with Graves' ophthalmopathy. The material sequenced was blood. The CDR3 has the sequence CASSNRDLPQETQYF. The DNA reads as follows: TGTGCCAGCAGCAACCGGGACTTACCACAAGAGACCCAGTACTTC.